This T cell receptor beta chain came from a study of OX40 agonist ivuxolimab in advanced cancers. Germline V gives CDR1 MNHEY, CDR2 SVGAGI. V lost 7 bases, J lost 7 bases, and 13 bases lay in between. This CDR3 has 13 amino acids. Sequenced by immunoSEQ multiplex PCR; TCRdb stores in-frame clones only, minus some. The sample yields over 35,000 clones, 70% to 90% seen once. The TCR sequence derives from an adult with an advanced solid tumor such as melanoma, head and neck, liver or kidney cancer. Sequenced material: CD4+ or CD8+ T cells sorted from blood, taken in a trial of the OX40 agonist ivuxolimab. The chain employs TRBV6-5 and TRBJ1-4, with a tentative D call TRBD1 (5 bases). CDR3 in amino acids: CASTPGAGEKLFF. The CDR3 DNA follows: TGTGCCAGCACCCCCGGGGCAGGTGAAAAACTGTTTTTT.